This T cell receptor beta chain was identified during a study of blood T cells in healthy people across ages. Study-level findings and limits: PBMCs left unsorted prevented a conclusive naive versus antigen-experienced comparison.

This clonotype was seen a handful of times. Antigen: not known. The CDR3 sequence is 14 residues long. The trim removed 6 bases at V and 13 bases at J, leaving 18 bases unmatched. CDR1 is SQVTM, CDR2 ANQGSEA, per germline. For the second PCR, which ran for about 7 to 11 cycles, a sample-barcoded 5' primer and a J-beta primer mix were used. From the 5' RACE reads, TCRdb called clonotypes with MiXCR, one entry per CDR3 protein. Here the sample spans some 1,800,000 distinct CDR3 sequences, around 40% being singletons. Donors ranged from about 6 to 90 years old and were healthy Caucasians in Russia. Isolating PBMCs gave at least 7 million of these cells per sample.

The specimen sequenced was blood. The chain joins TRBV29-1 to TRBJ2-1; 7 nucleotides match TRBD1. The TCR sequence derives from a human donor in good health. CDR3 residues: CSVKRGTAGETQFF. The CDR3, as DNA: TGCAGCGTCAAAAGAGGGACAGCTGGAGAGACCCAGTTCTTC.